A selection of T cell receptor beta chains follows, all from one sample in a study of PD-1 blockade in classical Hodgkin lymphoma. Profiling relied on immunoSEQ multiplex PCR, and the TCRdb table lists in-frame clones only, not all of them. Here the sample spans 20,000 to 25,000 clones, 81% being singletons. The material was peripheral blood mononuclear cells (PBMCs), obtained before the fourth cycle of nivolumab. These receptors were obtained from a human donor with classical Hodgkin lymphoma. Both conserved end residues are part of each CDR3. A D gene is named only where the DNA matches it firmly. Some rows have no size entry. The others give once, few or many, or a class for an expanded clone.

TRBV2	few	TRBD1	TRBJ2-3	CASSGGLMGTDTQYF	TGTGCCAGCTCAGGGGGCCTCATGGGGACAGATACGCAGTATTTT
TRBV28	-	-	TRBJ2-2	CASSFQDSTGELFF	TGTGCCAGCAGTTTCCAAGACAGCACCGGGGAGCTGTTTTTT
TRBV11-2	-	-	TRBJ2-6	CASSQGGSGANVLTF	TGTGCCAGCAGCCAGGGGGGCTCTGGGGCCAACGTCCTGACTTTC
TRBV30	-	-	TRBJ2-1	CAWSDQRGPSYNEQFF	TGTGCCTGGAGCGACCAGCGAGGTCCCTCCTACAATGAGCAGTTCTTC
TRBV5-4	-	TRBD1	TRBJ2-6	CASSSRDRGSGANVLTF	TGTGCCAGCAGCTCCCGGGACAGGGGGTCTGGGGCCAACGTCCTGACTTTC
TRBV15	-	-	TRBJ1-3	CATSSQGFSGNTIYF	TGTGCCACCAGCAGCCAGGGCTTCTCTGGAAACACCATATATTTT
TRBV2	-	TRBD2	TRBJ2-2	CASRGGLAGTNTGELFF	TGTGCCAGCAGGGGGGGACTAGCGGGAACGAACACCGGGGAGCTGTTTTTT
TRBV6-5	-	TRBD2	TRBJ2-1	CASSYELAGAGEQFF	TGTGCCAGCAGTTACGAACTAGCGGGAGCAGGTGAGCAGTTCTTC
TRBV7-9	many	TRBD1	TRBJ1-1	CASSTHEDRGTRSEAFF	TGTGCCAGCAGCACACACGAGGACAGGGGGACGAGGTCTGAAGCTTTCTTT
TRBV5-4	-	TRBD2	TRBJ2-1	CASSPNGPGGYNEQFF	TGTGCCAGCTCACCCAATGGGCCGGGGGGTTACAATGAGCAGTTCTTC
TRBV15	-	-	TRBJ2-3	CATSSLTDTQYF	TGTGCCACCAGCTCTCTCACAGATACGCAGTATTTT
TRBV5-1	-	TRBD1	TRBJ2-7	CASSLGQGPYEQYF	TGCGCCAGCAGCTTGGGACAGGGTCCCTACGAGCAGTACTTC
TRBV5-4	-	TRBD1	TRBJ2-7	CASSLTGALSYEQYF	TGTGCCAGCAGCTTGACAGGGGCTCTCTCCTACGAGCAGTACTTC
TRBV28	-	TRBD2	TRBJ2-7	CASSLGTSGKSYEQYF	TGTGCCAGCAGTTTAGGGACTAGCGGGAAATCCTACGAGCAGTACTTC
TRBV2	-	-	TRBJ2-7	CASSEFRADSYPYEQYF	TGTGCCAGCAGTGAATTTAGGGCGGACTCCTACCCCTACGAGCAGTACTTC
TRBV30	-	TRBD2	TRBJ2-3	CAWSLAGGLGDTQYF	TGTGCCTGGAGTTTAGCGGGAGGCTTAGGAGATACGCAGTATTTT
TRBV14	-	-	TRBJ1-3	CASSITNTIYF	TGTGCCAGCAGCATAACTAACACCATATATTTT
TRBV9	-	-	TRBJ2-7	CASSTMGGLDEQYF	TGTGCCAGCAGCACAATGGGGGGGCTCGACGAGCAGTACTTC
TRBV15	-	TRBD1	TRBJ2-5	CATSSGQGTQYF	TGTGCCACCAGCAGTGGACAGGGGACCCAGTACTTC
TRBV4-2	medium-sized	-	TRBJ2-2	CASSDANTGELFF	TGTGCCAGCAGCGACGCGAACACCGGGGAGCTGTTTTTT
TRBV7-2	-	-	TRBJ2-2	CASSLDRANTGELFF	TGTGCCAGCAGCTTAGATCGGGCTAACACCGGGGAGCTGTTTTTT
TRBV9	once	TRBD2	TRBJ2-2	CASSALAGGLAGELFF	TGTGCCAGCAGCGCCCTAGCGGGGGGGCTCGCCGGGGAGCTGTTTTTT
TRBV2	-	-	TRBJ2-1	CASGSESYNEQFF	TGTGCCAGCGGTTCAGAGAGCTACAATGAGCAGTTCTTC
TRBV30	few	-	TRBJ2-7	CAWSPPIVGSYEQYF	TGTGCCTGGAGTCCTCCCATTGTGGGCTCCTACGAGCAGTACTTC
TRBV9	-	TRBD2	TRBJ2-1	CASSVPLAGGTEQFF	TGTGCCAGCAGCGTCCCACTAGCGGGAGGGACTGAGCAGTTCTTC
TRBV28	medium-sized	-	TRBJ2-7	CASSLGLEQYF	TGTGCCAGCAGTTTGGGACTCGAGCAGTACTTC
TRBV7-9	-	-	TRBJ2-1	CASSQKSTGNEQFF	TGTGCCAGCAGCCAAAAATCAACTGGCAATGAGCAGTTCTTC
TRBV7-2	-	-	TRBJ2-5	CASSLVREETQYF	TGTGCCAGCAGCTTAGTTAGAGAGGAGACCCAGTACTTC
TRBV7-2	-	TRBD2	TRBJ2-2	CASSSSTSAGAGELFF	TGTGCCAGCAGCTCGTCGACTAGCGCCGGGGCCGGGGAGCTGTTTTTT
TRBV6-1	-	TRBD1	TRBJ1-4	CASNGDSEKLFF	TGTGCCAGCAACGGGGACAGCGAAAAACTGTTTTTT
TRBV11-2	-	-	TRBJ1-4	CASSLDEKLFF	TGTGCCAGCAGCTTAGACGAAAAACTGTTTTTT
TRBV27	-	TRBD1	TRBJ1-2	CASSPQDRVFGYTF	TGTGCCAGCAGTCCACAAGACAGGGTATTCGGCTACACCTTC
TRBV5-1	-	TRBD2	TRBJ2-1	CATRGGYNEQFF	TGCGCCACCCGGGGGGGCTACAATGAGCAGTTCTTC
TRBV7-7	-	-	TRBJ2-3	CASSQGAGGPLDTQYF	TGTGCTAGCAGCCAGGGGGCGGGGGGGCCATTGGATACGCAGTATTTT
TRBV9	-	-	TRBJ1-3	CASSVDPGASGNTIYF	TGTGCCAGCAGCGTAGACCCGGGGGCATCTGGAAACACCATATATTTT
TRBV5-8	-	-	TRBJ2-3	CASSLRGARTDTQYF	TGTGCCAGCAGCTTAAGAGGGGCTCGCACAGATACGCAGTATTTT
TRBV5-1	-	-	TRBJ2-5	CASSLAHQETQYF	TGCGCCAGCAGCTTGGCCCACCAAGAGACCCAGTACTTC
TRBV7-2	-	TRBD2	TRBJ2-7	CASSSTFSGRTSYEQYF	TGTGCCAGCAGCTCCACTTTTAGCGGGAGGACCTCCTACGAGCAGTACTTC
TRBV19	few	-	TRBJ1-5	CASSIDYDSGFGNQPQHF	TGTGCCAGTAGTATAGATTATGACTCAGGGTTTGGCAATCAGCCCCAGCATTTT
TRBV9	-	-	TRBJ1-2	CASSVDGIMAYGYTF	TGTGCCAGCAGCGTAGATGGTATAATGGCCTATGGCTACACCTTC
TRBV6-1	once	-	TRBJ1-5	CASSGTEDQPQHF	TGTGCCAGCAGTGGGACAGAAGATCAGCCCCAGCATTTT
TRBV4-2	-	-	TRBJ2-1	CASSQAPPSSAGHNEQFF	TGTGCCAGCAGCCAAGCTCCTCCTTCTAGCGCGGGGCACAATGAGCAGTTCTTC
TRBV7-6	-	TRBD1	TRBJ2-7	CASSVQGDLPEQYF	TGTGCCAGCAGCGTTCAGGGGGATCTACCCGAGCAGTACTTC
TRBV6-5	-	-	TRBJ1-2	CASSASYGYTF	TGTGCCAGCAGTGCGAGCTATGGCTACACCTTC
TRBV6-6	-	-	TRBJ1-3	CASSLQGWSGNTIYF	TGTGCCAGCAGTTTACAGGGTTGGTCTGGAAACACCATATATTTT
TRBV15	-	TRBD2	TRBJ2-1	CATRSSGSNSYNEQFF	TGTGCCACCAGGTCTAGCGGGAGTAATTCCTACAATGAGCAGTTCTTC
TRBV6-1	-	TRBD1	TRBJ1-2	CASSDAPGQGVRYTF	TGTGCCAGCAGTGACGCACCGGGACAGGGGGTCCGCTACACCTTC
TRBV6-1	-	-	TRBJ2-7	CASSEAKNRATHEQYF	TGTGCCAGCAGTGAAGCGAAAAACCGGGCCACCCACGAGCAGTACTTC
TRBV5-1	-	-	TRBJ2-7	CASSLELQGSYEQYF	TGCGCCAGCAGCTTGGAACTACAGGGCTCCTACGAGCAGTACTTC
TRBV7-6	-	-	TRBJ2-5	CASSFPGVFSETQYF	TGTGCCAGCAGCTTTCCAGGGGTGTTTTCCGAGACCCAGTACTTC